This TCR beta chain appears in the sequencing data of a study of cytomegalovirus exposure and HLA in healthy donors. Amplification used 60 Vbeta primers and 13 Jbeta primers. Here immunoSEQ multiplex PCR was the method, and the copy in TCRdb shows in-frame clones only, minus some. The sample includes a few hundred thousand clones, roughly 80% of them seen just once. The CDR3 covers 15 residues. The ends were cut back, 8 bases at V and 0 bases at J, with 17 bases in the middle. CDR1 SNHLY and CDR2 FYNNEI come from the germline V gene. The material sequenced was PBMCs. The clonotype comes from a girl aged 2-10 years in good health and CMV-seronegative. V is TRBV2 and J is TRBJ2-7, with D possibly matching TRBD2 (5 bases). For the CDR3, the DNA is TGTGCCAGCTTCGCCGGTACGGGGAGCTCCTACGAGCAGTACTTC. As protein: CASFAGTGSSYEQYF.